A few counts support the clone carrying this T cell receptor beta chain. What it binds is not known. The treatment is: approximately 9-day PBMC culture with coronavirus spike peptide pools or control peptides (ViraFEST assay). The junction had 7 bases not matched to a gene; V was cut back by 0 bases and J by 5 bases. The CDR3 consists of 15 residues. The germline V gene encodes CDR1 DFQATT and CDR2 SNEGSKA (reference sequence). The entry originates in a study of vaccination and CD4 T cells after COVID-19. Sequenced with the Oncomine TCR Beta short-read assay was DNA taken from cultured CD4+ T cells. MiXCR, applied by TCRdb to the PCR reads, yields one record per CDR3 protein. Altogether about 15,000 distinct CDR3 sequences are present, approximately 26% being singletons, with the ten largest covering 20% to 25%. Study results and limitations: Within the convalescent patients, a median around 90% of the SARS-CoV-2-reactive clones were ones that appeared only post-vaccination.

The chain is built from TRBV20-1 and TRBJ2-3, with TRBD2 matching over 8 bases. The source of this sequence is a human donor with COVID-19. The sequencing input was cultured CD4+ T cells from blood. The CDR3 region is CSARDPAGVKDTQYF. DNA for the CDR3: TGCAGTGCTAGAGATCCAGCGGGGGTGAAAGATACGCAGTATTTT.